This T cell receptor beta chain was identified during a study of blood T cell repertoires in COVID-19. V lost 11 bases and J 9 bases, leaving 19 bases between the germline ends. There are 12 residues in the CDR3. CDR1 and CDR2 (germline): SNHLY, FYNNEI. Profiling relied on immunoSEQ multiplex PCR, and the TCRdb table lists in-frame clones only, not all of them. This table holds about 330,000 clones, about 85% found once. The chain combines TRBV2 with TRBJ1-2; D not certain. Sequencing was carried out using PBMCs or T cells enriched from blood (not recorded which). The clonotype comes from a woman aged 25 to 39 who had recovered from COVID-19. The CDR3 coding sequence is TGTGCCCAATCGGAGCCCGGGAGTCGCTACACCTTC. It codes for CAQSEPGSRYTF.